Listed below are T cell receptor beta chains from one sample, sequenced in a study of OX40 agonist ivuxolimab in advanced cancers. Repertoires were generated with immunoSEQ multiplex PCR, while TCRdb's copy carries only in-frame clones and drops some. Here the sample spans approximately 62,000 clones, nearly 90% being singletons. The specimen was CD4+ or CD8+ T cells sorted from blood, collected in a trial of the OX40 agonist ivuxolimab. These receptors were taken from an adult with an advanced solid tumor such as melanoma, head and neck, liver or kidney cancer. Both conserved end residues are part of each CDR3. The D gene is left open where the match is weak. Some rows mark clone size as missing; the rest say once, few, many or name a class of expanded clone.

cdr3_aa	cdr3_nt	j_call	v_call	d_call	clone_size	cdr3_length
CASSYTGTGAYNEQFF	TGCGCCAGCAGCTATACCGGGACAGGGGCCTACAATGAGCAGTTCTTC	TRBJ2-1	TRBV4-1	TRBD1	.	16
CSVTNIRAFF	TGCAGCGTCACGAATATACGAGCTTTCTTT	TRBJ1-1	TRBV29-1	.	once	10
CASSRISGADSGNTIYF	TGTGCCAGCAGCCGCATTAGTGGAGCCGACTCTGGAAACACCATATATTTT	TRBJ1-3	TRBV7-9	.	.	17
CASSDQGSYNSPLHF	TGTGCCAGCAGTGATCAGGGCTCCTATAATTCACCCCTCCACTTT	TRBJ1-6	TRBV6-4	.	.	15
CASSPTMGLGANVLTF	TGTGCCAGCTCACCCACTATGGGCCTCGGGGCCAACGTCCTGACTTTC	TRBJ2-6	TRBV18	.	.	16
CASRDRGSNQPQHF	TGTGCCAGTAGAGACAGGGGTAGCAATCAGCCCCAGCATTTT	TRBJ1-5	TRBV19	TRBD1	.	14
CASTRAGTGGTRTEAFF	TGTGCCAGCACCCGAGCCGGGACAGGGGGCACGCGCACTGAAGCTTTCTTT	TRBJ1-1	TRBV7-2	TRBD1	once	17
CASSLVGRLGSYEQYF	TGTGCCAGCAGTTTAGTGGGCAGGCTAGGGTCCTACGAGCAGTACTTC	TRBJ2-7	TRBV28	.	.	16
CASSLRPGGSSGANVLTF	TGTGCCAGCAGTTTACGTCCAGGGGGCAGCTCTGGGGCCAACGTCCTGACTTTC	TRBJ2-6	TRBV28	TRBD1	once	18
CASSRDMLETQYF	TGTGCCAGCAGTAGAGACATGCTAGAGACCCAGTACTTC	TRBJ2-5	TRBV6-5	.	.	13
CASSQDSTSSGNTIYF	TGCGCCAGCAGCCAAGATAGCACCAGCTCTGGAAACACCATATATTTT	TRBJ1-3	TRBV4-3	.	.	16
CASSLPGQGATSNQPQHF	TGTGCCAGCAGTTTGCCGGGACAGGGGGCGACGAGCAATCAGCCCCAGCATTTT	TRBJ1-5	TRBV28	TRBD1	.	18
CASSPAPGVQETQYF	TGTGCCAGCAGCCCGGCCCCTGGGGTCCAAGAGACCCAGTACTTC	TRBJ2-5	TRBV9	.	once	15
CASSSPGQGATEAFF	TGTGCCAGCAGTTCCCCCGGACAGGGGGCCACTGAAGCTTTCTTT	TRBJ1-1	TRBV6-5	TRBD1	once	15
CASSPGTGGFTDTQYF	TGTGCCAGCTCACCTGGGACAGGGGGCTTCACAGATACGCAGTATTTT	TRBJ2-3	TRBV18	TRBD1	.	16
CASSFGSREKLFF	TGTGCCAGCAGCTTCGGGTCCCGGGAAAAACTGTTTTTT	TRBJ1-4	TRBV7-2	.	.	13
CASSRILGGLYEQYF	TGTGCCAGCAGTAGGATTTTAGGGGGTTTGTACGAGCAGTACTTC	TRBJ2-7	TRBV6-1	.	.	15
CASSLRIPGQGTHGYTF	TGTGCCAGTAGTCTAAGAATCCCGGGACAGGGAACCCATGGCTACACCTTC	TRBJ1-2	TRBV19	TRBD1	.	17
CASSVGGNTIYF	TGTGCCAGCAGCGTTGGTGGAAACACCATATATTTT	TRBJ1-3	TRBV9	.	.	12
CASSLDLGHQPQHF	TGTGCCAGCAGCTTGGACCTGGGACATCAGCCCCAGCATTTT	TRBJ1-5	TRBV5-5	.	once	14
CASSTTSGVVTGELFF	TGTGCCAGCAGTACTACTAGCGGGGTGGTCACCGGGGAGCTGTTTTTT	TRBJ2-2	TRBV2	TRBD2	.	16
CAISDLFRENTEAFF	TGTGCCATCAGTGATCTTTTTAGGGAGAACACTGAAGCTTTCTTT	TRBJ1-1	TRBV10-3	.	.	15
CASSLKLFSPLHF	TGTGCCAGCAGTTTAAAGTTGTTTTCACCCCTCCACTTT	TRBJ1-6	TRBV27	.	.	13
CASSALSRGAGNTIYF	TGTGCCAGCAGCGCACTATCAAGGGGGGCTGGAAACACCATATATTTT	TRBJ1-3	TRBV7-8	.	.	16
CASSPTATGEQYF	TGTGCCAGCAGTCCAACCGCGACGGGGGAGCAGTACTTC	TRBJ2-7	TRBV28	.	.	13
CASSLNRASYEQYF	TGTGCCAGCAGCTTGAACAGGGCTTCCTACGAGCAGTACTTC	TRBJ2-7	TRBV11-2	.	.	14
CASSCAGCGLNGYTF	TGTGCCAGCAGCTGTGCAGGATGTGGGTTGAATGGCTACACCTTC	TRBJ1-2	TRBV21-1	.	.	15
CATSRDIGGTSYNEQFF	TGTGCCACCAGCAGAGATATTGGGGGTACCTCCTACAATGAGCAGTTCTTC	TRBJ2-1	TRBV15	.	.	17
CASRLQGVSNQPQHF	TGTGCCAGCAGGCTTCAGGGGGTTAGCAATCAGCCCCAGCATTTT	TRBJ1-5	TRBV2	TRBD1	.	15
CAWGEEEKLFF	TGTGCCTGGGGGGAGGAGGAAAAACTGTTTTTT	TRBJ1-4	TRBV30	.	.	11
CASSFPSTGSGNTIYF	TGTGCCAGCAGTTTCCCTTCGACAGGGTCTGGAAACACCATATATTTT	TRBJ1-3	TRBV6-5	TRBD1	.	16
CASTTGDRGRREQYF	TGTGCCAGCACCACGGGTGACAGGGGGCGTCGCGAGCAGTACTTC	TRBJ2-7	TRBV6-5	TRBD1	once	15
CASSLQGGYGYTF	TGTGCCAGCAGCCTACAGGGGGGATATGGCTACACCTTC	TRBJ1-2	TRBV5-6	TRBD1	.	13
CASSSRESYEQYF	TGTGCCAGCAGCTCGCGAGAATCCTACGAGCAGTACTTC	TRBJ2-7	TRBV5-4	.	.	13
CASSLDPGTRPGNTIYF	TGTGCCAGCAGCTTAGACCCCGGCACACGACCGGGAAACACCATATATTTT	TRBJ1-3	TRBV11-2	.	once	17
CASSLRVGRGRTGELFF	TGTGCCAGCAGTTTAAGGGTTGGTAGGGGTCGGACCGGGGAGCTGTTTTTT	TRBJ2-2	TRBV28	.	.	17
CASSPRTGGNTIYF	TGTGCCAGTAGTCCACGGACAGGAGGAAACACCATATATTTT	TRBJ1-3	TRBV19	TRBD1	.	14
CASSQGLAGVETQYF	TGCGCCAGCAGCCAGGGACTAGCGGGGGTGGAGACCCAGTACTTC	TRBJ2-5	TRBV5-1	TRBD2	.	15
CAWSVRGGTETQYF	TGTGCCTGGAGTGTACGGGGCGGGACTGAGACCCAGTACTTC	TRBJ2-5	TRBV30	.	.	14
CASGQLYSNQPQHF	TGTGCCAGCGGACAGCTTTATAGCAATCAGCCCCAGCATTTT	TRBJ1-5	TRBV28	.	.	14
CASSPYGTVQETQYF	TGTGCCAGCAGCCCCTACGGGACAGTACAAGAGACCCAGTACTTC	TRBJ2-5	TRBV7-9	TRBD1	.	15
CASSLGIFNTEAFF	TGCGCCAGCAGCTTGGGGATTTTCAACACTGAAGCTTTCTTT	TRBJ1-1	TRBV5-1	.	.	14
CASSPNRGRADTQYF	TGTGCCAGCAGTCCGAATAGGGGGCGGGCAGATACGCAGTATTTT	TRBJ2-3	TRBV28	TRBD1	.	15
CASTAPNVVGRPEEEQYF	TGTGCCAGCACTGCCCCGAACGTGGTGGGACGGCCAGAAGAAGAGCAGTACTTC	TRBJ2-7	TRBV5-4	.	once	18
CASSVGLGRGTEAFF	TGTGCCAGCAGCGTAGGGTTAGGTAGGGGGACTGAAGCTTTCTTT	TRBJ1-1	TRBV9	.	large	15
CASSLVAGGELFF	TGTGCCAGCAGCTTAGTTGCGGGAGGGGAGCTGTTTTTT	TRBJ2-2	TRBV7-8	.	.	13
CASSSDRGFTMNTEAFF	TGTGCCAGCAGCTCGGACAGGGGTTTTACCATGAACACTGAAGCTTTCTTT	TRBJ1-1	TRBV11-2	TRBD1	.	17
CASSFRDGYTF	TGTGCCAGCAGCTTCAGGGATGGCTACACCTTC	TRBJ1-2	TRBV5-5	.	.	11
CASSDERGVGTDTQYF	TGTGCCAGCAGTGACGAACGGGGGGTTGGCACAGATACGCAGTATTTT	TRBJ2-3	TRBV6-4	TRBD2	once	16
CASSLSGTGGGEAFF	TGCGCCAGCAGCTTGTCCGGGACAGGGGGCGGAGAAGCTTTCTTT	TRBJ1-1	TRBV5-1	TRBD1	few	15
CASGPGTSSYNEQFF	TGTGCCAGCGGTCCCGGGACATCCTCCTACAATGAGCAGTTCTTC	TRBJ2-1	TRBV7-6	.	few	15
CASSSQPRDRAGNGYTF	TGTGCCAGCAGTTCCCAACCCCGGGACAGGGCTGGTAATGGCTACACCTTC	TRBJ1-2	TRBV27	TRBD1	once	17
CASIEGLAIGETQYF	TGTGCCAGCATCGAGGGACTAGCGATCGGAGAGACCCAGTACTTC	TRBJ2-5	TRBV6-1	TRBD2	.	15